The 23 T cell receptor beta chains in this list originate from one sample, sequenced in a study of blood T cell repertoires in COVID-19. Clones were sequenced by immunoSEQ multiplex PCR, and TCRdb holds only the in-frame ones, with some missing. The sample includes 90,000 to 150,000 clones, over 60% of them seen just once. The sequenced sample was peripheral blood. These receptors came from a woman aged 80 or older with acute or convalescent COVID-19.

Worth noting for this clone: A read error may account for a junction end that differs from germline. The chain is built from TRBV7-9 and TRBJ1-1; unclear D gene. This CDR3 has 16 residues. Germline CDR1 reads SEHNR; CDR2 reads FQNEAQ (reference sequence). Here the CDR3 DNA reads TGTGCCAGCAGCCTAGCCCCCCCCCGACAAAACATTGAAGCTTTCTTT. Translated, it gives CASSLAPPRQNIEAFF.

The V and J genes are TRBV19 and TRBJ1-1; D is unresolved. V lost 6 bases and J lost 6, with 14 bases in between. CDR3 size: 13 residues. Germline V gene lookup returns CDR1 LNHDA and CDR2 SQIVND (reference sequence). CDR3 DNA: TGTGCCAGTAGCAGCTCGGACTGGGCTGAAGCTTTCTTT. It specifies CASSSSDWAEAFF. Using reference TRBV19 and TRBJ1-1 for the parts outside the CDR3, the full variable domain is DGGITQSPKYLFRKEGQNVTLSCEQNLNHDAMYWYRQDPGQGLRLIYYSQIVNDFQKGDIAEGYSVSREKKESFPLTVTSAQKNPTAFYLCASSSSDWAEAFFGQGTRLTVV.

Note on this clone: Its ends do not fully match the called genes, so a read error is possible. The DNA of the CDR3 is TGTGCCAGCAGCCATTCCCGGACGCGGGGATTT. It encodes CASSHSRTRGF. The gene calls are TRBV3-1 (or the pseudogene TRBV3-2) and TRBJ1-3; D gene unclear. CDR1 is LGHDT, CDR2 YNNKEL, per germline (reference sequence). This CDR3 contains 11 residues.

V gene TRBV10-3 combines with J gene TRBJ2-7, with TRBD1 identical over 8 bases. Germline V CDR1 and CDR2: ENHRY, SYGVKD. The CDR3 length is 14 residues. Germline trimming cut 6 bases from V and 5 bases from J; bases unmatched to any gene: 9. The CDR3 sequence: CAISPGQGLNEQYF. In DNA form, the CDR3 reads TGTGCCATCAGCCCCGGACAGGGACTGAACGAGCAGTACTTC.

The V and J genes are TRBV7-2 and TRBJ2-6; D call uncertain. The CDR3 spans 13 residues. The germline V and J ends were trimmed by 6 bases and 1 base, with 4 bases remaining between them. The germline CDR1 and CDR2 sequences are SGHTA and FQGNSA. CDR3 DNA: TGTGCCAGCAGAGCGTCTGGGGCCAACGTCCTGACTTTC. This sequence encodes CASRASGANVLTF.

The V and J genes are TRBV4-1 and TRBJ1-4, with D unclear. The CDR3 totals 15 residues. V lost 4 bases, J lost 3 bases, and 12 bases lay in between. CDR1 and CDR2 from the germline V gene are MGHRA and YSYEKL. CDR3 sequence reads: CASSPGSGANEKLFF. The CDR3, as DNA: TGCGCCAGCAGCCCGGGAAGCGGGGCTAATGAAAAACTGTTTTTT.

V and J are TRBV6-6 and TRBJ1-3; the D gene is possibly TRBD1 (5 bases). Per the germline V gene, CDR1 is MNHNY and CDR2 is SVGAGI (reference sequence). CDR3 length: 16 amino acids. Trimming removed 4 bases from V and 3 bases from J, with 16 bases in between. This chain's CDR3 is CASSSLGTSLGNTIYF. DNA for the CDR3: TGTGCCAGCAGTTCCCTCGGGACTAGTCTTGGAAACACCATATATTTT.

This clone appeared a single time. The genes are TRBV7-8 and TRBJ1-4; D is uncertain. In germline, CDR1 is SGHVS, CDR2 FQNEAQ. The V end lost 3 bases, the J end lost 3 bases, and 14 bases lay between the germline ends. The CDR3 loop spans 16 amino acids. The CDR3 nucleotides are TGTGCCAGCAGCTTTTCACAAACCACGCCTAATGAAAAACTGTTTTTT. The encoded protein is CASSFSQTTPNEKLFF. The full variable domain, its missing parts supplied by reference TRBV7-8 and TRBJ1-4, is GAGVSQSPRYKVAKRGQDVALRCDPISGHVSLFWYQQALGQGPEFLTYFQNEAQLDKSGLPSDRFFAERPEGSVSTLKIQRTQQEDSAVYLCASSFSQTTPNEKLFFGSGTQLSVL.

This chain connects TRBV3-1 (or the pseudogene TRBV3-2) to TRBJ1-2; D is unresolved. V lost 0 bases, J lost 5 bases, and 16 bases lay in between. This CDR3 contains 16 residues. CDR1 is LGHDT, CDR2 YNNKEL, per germline (reference sequence). Written as DNA, the CDR3 is TGTGCCAGCAGCCAAGATCCGCGAAGCCCTGGTTATGGCTACACCTTC. This sequence encodes CASSQDPRSPGYGYTF.

The CDR3, as DNA: TGCAGCGTTGGCGAGTTCCATGAGCAGTTCTTC. It encodes CSVGEFHEQFF. The rearrangement links TRBV29-1 to TRBJ2-1; unclear D gene. V lost 4 bases to trimming and J lost 8 bases, with 9 bases between them. Germline V gene sequence: CDR1 SQVTM, CDR2 ANQGSEA. This CDR3 comprises 11 residues.

The chain uses TRBV11-2 and TRBJ1-5, with 7 bases lining up with TRBD1. CDR1 and CDR2 from the germline V gene are SGHAT and FQNNGV. This CDR3 comprises 15 residues. The ends lost 8 bases at V and 4 bases at J; junction bases unmatched: 11. In nucleotides, the CDR3 is TGTGCCAGCTCTAAGGCCGGGACAGAGAATCAGCCCCAGCATTTT. Translating it yields CASSKAGTENQPQHF.

The V gene is TRBV5-6, the J gene TRBJ2-7, with D hard to call. The CDR3 is made up of 14 amino acids. The V end was cut by 0 bases, the J end by 1 base, with 8 bases between. CDR1 and CDR2 (germline): SGHDT, YYEEEE. The chain's CDR3 is CASSLALRSYEQYF. The CDR3 DNA is TGTGCCAGCAGCTTGGCTCTGAGATCCTACGAGCAGTACTTC.

The rearrangement uses TRBV2 and TRBJ2-2; tentatively, D is TRBD2 (5 bases). The CDR3 is 15 residues long. V shed 4 bases and J shed 2 bases, with 11 bases lying between them. Per the germline V gene, CDR1 is SNHLY and CDR2 is FYNNEI. Here the CDR3 reads CASSVAGLNTGELFF. The CDR3 bases are TGTGCCAGCAGTGTTGCGGGTCTAAACACCGGGGAGCTGTTTTTT.

The chain combines TRBV5-4 with TRBJ2-1; 7 positions match TRBD2. The CDR3 contains 13 residues. Germline-derived CDR1 and CDR2 are SGHNT and YYREEE (reference sequence). V gave up 4 bases and J gave up 5 bases; unmatched junction bases: 3. CDR3 sequence (DNA): TGTGCCAGCAGCCCCGGACTAGACAATGAGCAGTTCTTC. Protein product: CASSPGLDNEQFF.

The chain recombines TRBV7-3 with TRBJ2-1, with 7 nucleotides matching TRBD2. V dropped 2 bases and J dropped 8; count of bases not matched to a gene: 9. The germline gives CDR1 SGHTA, CDR2 FQGTGA. The CDR3 consists of 15 residues. The CDR3 sequence is CASSLGLAVSDEQFF. In nucleotides, the CDR3 is TGTGCCAGCAGCTTAGGGCTAGCGGTGTCGGATGAGCAGTTCTTC. Full variable domain (missing parts from reference TRBV7-3 and TRBJ2-1): GAGVSQTPSNKVTEKGKYVELRCDPISGHTALYWYRQSLGQGPEFLIYFQGTGAADDSGLPNDRFFAVRPEGSVSTLKIQRTERGDSAVYLCASSLGLAVSDEQFFGPGTRLTVL.

The gene calls are TRBV19 and TRBJ1-1, with D uncertain. Germline loops: CDR1 LNHDA, CDR2 SQIVND (reference sequence). The V end was cut by 4 bases, the J end by 1 base, with 7 bases between. This CDR3 is built from 13 residues. CDR3 in amino acids: CASSTNQNTEAFF. CDR3 nucleotides: TGTGCCAGTAGTACCAATCAGAACACTGAAGCTTTCTTT.

The chain has TRBV18 and TRBJ1-5, with a weak D call TRBD1 (6 bases). The CDR3 is 12 amino acids. Between the trimmed V and J ends, which lost 5 bases and 14 bases, there was a span of 16 bases. The germline V gene encodes CDR1 KGHSH and CDR2 LQKENI. CDR3 region: CASSTRQVGKHF. CDR3 sequence (DNA): TGTGCCAGCTCAACGCGACAGGTGGGTAAGCATTTT.

The chain links TRBV7-2 to TRBJ1-5, with TRBD1 matching over 7 bases. This CDR3 has 15 amino acids. CDR1 is SGHTA, CDR2 FQGNSA, per germline. V shed 5 bases, J shed 1 base, and the junction held 5 bases outside the gene matches. CDR3 in amino acids: CASSEGTASNQPQHF. The CDR3, as DNA: TGTGCCAGCAGCGAGGGGACAGCGAGCAATCAGCCCCAGCATTTT.

V usage is TRBV4-3 and J usage is TRBJ2-7, with a possible D match to TRBD2 (6 bases). The V and J ends lost 1 base and 7 bases respectively, with 14 bases between them. This CDR3 region has 14 residues. Germline CDR1 is LGHNA and CDR2 is YSLEER. In DNA, the CDR3 is TGCGCCAGCAGCCAAGCGGGGCGGGCGGGGGAGCAGTACTTC. It encodes CASSQAGRAGEQYF.

The chain recombines TRBV5-1 with TRBJ2-3; 8 bases agree with TRBD1. Germline-derived CDR1 and CDR2 are SGHRS and YFSETQ. This CDR3 spans 15 amino acids. The V and J ends lost 3 bases and 3 bases, in that order; junction bases with no gene match: 6. The CDR3 sequence is CASSSGQEGTDTQYF. CDR3 nucleotide sequence: TGCGCCAGCAGCTCGGGACAGGAGGGTACAGATACGCAGTATTTT.

The chain couples TRBV4-2 to TRBJ1-2, with D possibly matching TRBD1 (6 bases). The CDR3 totals 18 residues. V gave up 0 bases and J gave up 7 bases, with 24 bases separating them. Germline V gene lookup returns CDR1 LGHNA and CDR2 YNFKEQ. This CDR3 reads CASSQDPGVSGARLGYTF. The CDR3 DNA reads as TGTGCCAGCAGCCAAGATCCAGGGGTTTCAGGGGCACGGCTTGGCTACACCTTC.

The genes are TRBV30 and TRBJ1-6; possibly TRBD1 for D (5 bases). Germline CDR1 GTSNPN, CDR2 SVGIG (reference sequence). The CDR3 has 13 residues. V lost 7 bases and J 7 bases, leaving 14 bases between the germline ends. CDR3 in amino acids: CASRGVRNSPLHF. In nucleotides, the CDR3 is TGTGCCTCCCGGGGGGTGCGGAATTCACCCCTCCACTTT.

J is TRBJ1-2 and V is TRBV5-1; no reliable D call. The CDR3 contains 14 residues. Germline V gene lookup returns CDR1 SGHRS and CDR2 YFSETQ. V lost 1 base to trimming and J lost 6 bases, with 13 bases between them. The CDR3 DNA reads as TGCGCCAGCAGCTTGACCGGGTTGTCAAATGGCTACACCTTC. It codes for CASSLTGLSNGYTF.